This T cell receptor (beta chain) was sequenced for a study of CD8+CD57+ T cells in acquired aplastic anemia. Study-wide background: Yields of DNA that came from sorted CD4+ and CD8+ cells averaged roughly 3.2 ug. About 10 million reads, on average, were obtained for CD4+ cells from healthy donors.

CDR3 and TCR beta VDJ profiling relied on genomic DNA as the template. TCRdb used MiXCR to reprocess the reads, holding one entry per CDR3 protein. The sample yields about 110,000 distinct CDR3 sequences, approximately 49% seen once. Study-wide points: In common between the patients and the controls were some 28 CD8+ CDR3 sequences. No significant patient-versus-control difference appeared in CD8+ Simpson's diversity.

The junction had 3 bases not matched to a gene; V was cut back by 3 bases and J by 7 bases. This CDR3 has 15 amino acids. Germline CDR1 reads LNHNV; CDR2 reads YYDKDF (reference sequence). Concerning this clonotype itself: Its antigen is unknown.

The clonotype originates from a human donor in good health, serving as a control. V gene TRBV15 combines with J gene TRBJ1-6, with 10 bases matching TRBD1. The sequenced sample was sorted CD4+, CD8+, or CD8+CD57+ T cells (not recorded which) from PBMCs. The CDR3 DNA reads TGTGCCACCAGCAGGAAGGGACAGGGGAATTCACCCCTCCACTTT. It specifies CATSRKGQGNSPLHF.